Following are 31 T cell receptor beta chains from one sample sequenced in a study of cytomegalovirus exposure and HLA in healthy donors. This PCR relied on a set of 60 Vbeta primers and 13 Jbeta primers. Here immunoSEQ multiplex PCR was the method, and the copy in TCRdb shows in-frame clones only, minus some. The sample has 200,000 to 250,000 clones, about 81% seen once. Sequencing was performed on PBMCs. These receptors all stem from a woman in her fifties or sixties in good health and CMV-seropositive.

This clone was picked up a small number of times. The chain is built from TRBV5-5 and TRBJ2-7; D is undetermined. The CDR3 runs to 13 residues. CDR1 is SGHKS, CDR2 YYEKEE, per germline (reference sequence). The V end was cut by 0 bases, the J end by 3 bases, with 7 bases between. The CDR3 protein is CASSLVQVYEQYF. Written as DNA, the CDR3 is TGTGCCAGCAGCTTGGTCCAGGTCTACGAGCAGTACTTC.

V and J are TRBV4-1 and TRBJ1-2; the D is unclear. Germline V gene data show CDR1 as MGHRA and CDR2 as YSYEKL. With 0 bases removed from V and 3 bases from J, the gap between germline ends came to 11 bases. The CDR3 totals 15 residues. CDR3 residues: CASSQDLSSYYGYTF. The CDR3, as DNA: TGCGCCAGCAGCCAAGATCTCTCCAGTTACTATGGCTACACCTTC.

The rearrangement joins TRBV9 to TRBJ2-1; D is undetermined. The CDR3 is 11 residues long. Germline V gene data show CDR1 as SGDLS and CDR2 as YYNGEE. V was cut by 0 bases and J by 9 bases, with 4 bases left in between. DNA of the CDR3: TGTGCCAGCAGCGTAGAAGCTGAGCAGTTCTTC. Protein sequence: CASSVEAEQFF.

The chain joins TRBV18 to TRBJ2-7; 7 bases fit TRBD1. This CDR3 has 14 amino acids. CDR1 and CDR2 (germline): KGHSH, LQKENI. Trimming at V came to 3 bases and at J to 5 bases, leaving 7 bases not matched to a gene. DNA of the CDR3: TGTGCCAGCTCACCTCCGACAGGGTACCACGAGCAGTACTTC. Translated, it gives CASSPPTGYHEQYF. The full variable domain, completed using reference TRBV18 and TRBJ2-7, is NAGVMQNPRHLVRRRGQEARLRCSPMKGHSHVYWYRQLPEEGLKFMVYLQKENIIDESGMPKERFSAEFPKEGPSILRIQQVVRGDSAAYFCASSPPTGYHEQYFGPGTRLTVT.

The CDR3 here is CSVGGSGELFF. In DNA, the CDR3 is TGCAGCGTTGGTGGGAGCGGGGAGCTGTTTTTT. V and J are TRBV29-1 and TRBJ2-2, with D possibly matching TRBD2 (5 bases). Trimming shortened V by 4 bases and J by 7 bases, and 7 bases separated the two germline ends. The CDR3 is 11 residues long. The germline V gene has CDR1 SQVTM and CDR2 ANQGSEA.

This chain uses TRBV18 with TRBJ1-2; no firm D call. The CDR3 is made up of 13 amino acids. Germline CDR1 reads KGHSH; CDR2 reads LQKENI. V lost 0 bases, J lost 5 bases, and 7 bases lay in between. The CDR3 nucleotides read TGTGCCAGCTCACCACCCCAGACATATGGCTACACCTTC. Residues: CASSPPQTYGYTF.

The chain has TRBV19 and TRBJ1-5; D remains unclear. The CDR3 has 12 amino acids. V lost 4 bases to trimming and J lost 4 bases, with 5 bases between them. Per germline, CDR1 LNHDA and CDR2 SQIVND (reference sequence). The CDR3 bases are TGTGCCAGTAGTACCACTAATCAGCCCCAGCATTTT. It yields the protein CASSTTNQPQHF.

The V call is TRBV5-1, the J call TRBJ2-3, with TRBD2 identical over 10 bases. Unmatched junction bases numbered 2, after V lost 5 bases and J lost 2 bases. Looked up from germline, CDR1 is SGHRS and CDR2 is YFSETQ. The CDR3 is made up of 14 amino acids. The CDR3 is CASRLAGVTDTQYF. The CDR3 region has the DNA TGCGCCAGCAGGCTAGCGGGAGTCACAGATACGCAGTATTTT. Looking up the rest from reference TRBV5-1 and TRBJ2-3 gives the full variable domain: KAGVTQTPRYLIKTRGQQVTLSCSPISGHRSVSWYQQTPGQGLQFLFEYFSETQRNKGNFPGRFSGRQFSNSRSEMNVSTLELGDSALYLCASRLAGVTDTQYFGPGTRLTVL.

This clone was seen a handful of times. The V and J genes are TRBV19 and TRBJ2-5; D is undetermined. This CDR3 is 16 amino acids long. V lost 2 bases and J 4 bases, leaving 17 bases between the germline ends. Germline values: CDR1 LNHDA, CDR2 SQIVND (reference sequence). For the CDR3, the DNA is TGTGCCAGTAGTATAATCGGAGCGTCTGAGGTAGAGACCCAGTACTTC. Translated: CASSIIGASEVETQYF.

The chain links TRBV6-1 to TRBJ1-5; 8 bases fit TRBD1. V lost 8 bases, J lost 0 bases, and 6 bases stayed unmatched. Germline V gene data show CDR1 as MNHNS and CDR2 as SASEGT. The CDR3 spans 15 residues. The CDR3 is CASGGTGYSNQPQHF. In DNA form, the CDR3 reads TGTGCCAGCGGGGGGACAGGTTATAGCAATCAGCCCCAGCATTTT.

This clone was found once. The chain joins TRBV5-4 to TRBJ2-5; weak D call: TRBD1 (6 bases). Trimming cost V 2 bases and J 5 bases, with 16 bases left between them. Germline assignment: CDR1 SGHNT and CDR2 YYREEE (reference sequence). This CDR3 contains 15 residues. CDR3 sequence reads: CASSFYTGTYETQYF. The CDR3 nucleotides read TGTGCCAGCAGCTTTTACACAGGGACGTACGAGACCCAGTACTTC. The entire variable domain, with the rest obtained from reference TRBV5-4 and TRBJ2-5, is as follows: ETGVTQSPTHLIKTRGQQVTLRCSSQSGHNTVSWYQQALGQGPQFIFQYYREEENGRGNFPPRFSGLQFPNYSSELNVNALELDDSALYLCASSFYTGTYETQYFGPGTRLLVL.

This clone was counted between two and nine times. The rearrangement joins TRBV28 to TRBJ1-4; the D gene is possibly TRBD1 (6 bases). Trimming pared 7 bases from V and 8 bases from J, leaving 14 bases between. The germline gives CDR1 MDHEN, CDR2 SYDVKM. This CDR3 has 13 amino acids. The DNA for the CDR3 is TGTGCCAGCACCCGGCCAGGGGTGGAAAAACTGTTTTTT. This encodes CASTRPGVEKLFF.

This clone was counted only a few times. This sequence joins TRBV6-6 and TRBJ2-7, with D possibly being TRBD2 (5 bases). Germline CDR1 is MNHNY and CDR2 is SVGAGI (reference sequence). The V gene lost 2 bases and the J gene lost 3 bases, with 5 bases spanning the gap. CDR3 length: 12 residues. This CDR3 reads CASSYEGYEQYF. The CDR3 nucleotides read TGTGCCAGCAGTTACGAGGGCTACGAGCAGTACTTC.

The chain has TRBV2 and TRBJ1-2; TRBD1 matches at 7 bases. This CDR3 region has 14 residues. V lost 6 bases to trimming and J lost 5 bases; unmatched junction nucleotides: 9. Germline V gene sequence: CDR1 SNHLY, CDR2 FYNNEI. In DNA, the CDR3 is TGTGCCAGCAGCCAGGGGGTTCTTCGGTATGGCTACACCTTC. Protein: CASSQGVLRYGYTF.

The chain combines TRBV6-1 with TRBJ2-7; 10 bases are a match to TRBD2. The CDR3 contains 15 residues. Germline trimming cut 1 base from V and 4 bases from J; bases unmatched to any gene: 4. Germline CDR1 and CDR2: MNHNS and SASEGT. CDR3 in amino acids: CASSEGGSGRYEQYF. The CDR3 DNA reads TGTGCCAGCAGTGAAGGAGGTAGCGGGAGGTACGAGCAGTACTTC.

This chain connects TRBV5-3 to TRBJ1-5, with D perhaps TRBD1 (6 bases). TRBV5-3 is an ORF, and what it does is uncertain. The CDR3 totals 16 residues. Trimming stripped 4 bases from V and 0 bases from J, with 14 bases between. The CDR3 spells CARSQTGPHSNQPQHF. CDR3 coding DNA: TGTGCCAGAAGCCAAACAGGGCCTCATAGCAATCAGCCCCAGCATTTT.

This clone turned up a few times. The chain employs TRBV29-1 and TRBJ2-7, with TRBD1 identical over 11 bases. J lost 5 bases, V lost 4 bases, and 10 bases had no gene match. Germline V CDR1 and CDR2: SQVTM, ANQGSEA. The CDR3 runs to 15 residues. CDR3 bases: TGCAGCGTTGCAACGGTTTGGGGACAGGGGGACGAGCAGTACTTC. Amino acids: CSVATVWGQGDEQYF.

The genes are TRBV2 and TRBJ1-2; D gene unclear. V gave up 4 bases and J gave up 6 bases, with 15 bases separating them. The CDR3 sequence is 14 residues long. CDR1 SNHLY and CDR2 FYNNEI come from the germline V gene. The CDR3 DNA is TGTGCCAGCAGTGGGCCGGAGTTTCGAGATGGCTACACCTTC. It specifies CASSGPEFRDGYTF.

The V and J genes are TRBV27 and TRBJ1-2, with D possibly matching TRBD1 (5 bases). V dropped 2 bases and J dropped 4 bases, with 14 bases sitting between them. The CDR3 loop spans 15 amino acids. Germline CDR1 MNHEY, CDR2 SMNVEV (reference sequence). CDR3 bases: TGTGCCAGCAGTTTAACGGTTCGGGGGATCTATGGCTACACCTTC. Translated, it gives CASSLTVRGIYGYTF.

The V and J genes are TRBV7-9 and TRBJ2-1; 9 bases map to TRBD2. Germline CDR1 is SEHNR and CDR2 is FQNEAQ (reference sequence). CDR3 length: 15 amino acids. The V and J ends lost 6 bases and 7 bases, in that order; junction bases with no gene match: 10. CDR3 nucleotides: TGTGCCAGCAGACCTAGCGGGACCCTTGGAAATGAGCAGTTCTTC. Protein product: CASRPSGTLGNEQFF. The whole variable domain, filled in from reference TRBV7-9 and TRBJ2-1, reads DTGVSQNPRHKITKRGQNVTFRCDPISEHNRLYWYRQTLGQGPEFLTYFQNEAQLEKSRLLSDRFSAERPKGSFSTLEIQRTEQGDSAMYLCASRPSGTLGNEQFFGPGTRLTVL.

This clone was seen only a few times. The CDR3 here is CASSLFPGLEAFF. Here the CDR3 DNA reads TGCGCCAGCAGCTTGTTTCCGGGACTGGAAGCTTTCTTT. The rearrangement joins TRBV5-1 to TRBJ1-1; a weak D match, TRBD1 (5 bases). V gave up 1 base and J gave up 8 bases, with 12 bases separating them. This CDR3 comprises 13 residues. CDR1 is SGHRS and CDR2 is YFSETQ in the germline V gene.

This chain uses TRBV28 with TRBJ2-7, with TRBD1 matching 9 bases. Losses at the gene ends were 6 bases for V and 4 bases for J; bases not matched to a gene: 4. The V gene's germline CDR1 is MDHEN and CDR2 SYDVKM. The CDR3 contains 13 residues. CDR3 residues: CASSGTGLYEQYF. For the CDR3, the DNA is TGTGCCAGCAGCGGGACAGGGCTGTACGAGCAGTACTTC.

The V and J genes are TRBV7-3 and TRBJ2-1; tentative D call: TRBD1 (5 bases). The CDR3 runs to 13 residues. Germline V gives CDR1 SGHTA, CDR2 FQGTGA. The ends were cut back, 4 bases at V and 9 bases at J, with 13 bases in the middle. CDR3: CASSSLQGGEQFF. The CDR3 region has the DNA TGTGCCAGCAGCTCACTGCAGGGCGGTGAGCAGTTCTTC.

In DNA, the CDR3 is TGTGCCAGCAGCTTAGCAAACCTCTACAATGAGCAGTTCTTC. As protein: CASSLANLYNEQFF. V and J are TRBV5-4 and TRBJ2-1; no clear D. CDR1 and CDR2 from the germline V gene are SGHNT and YYREEE (reference sequence). Trimming removed 2 bases from V and 3 bases from J, with 9 bases in between. The CDR3 sequence is 14 residues long.

The chain carries TRBV6-5 and TRBJ1-1, with D unresolved. The CDR3 runs to 15 residues. Trimming shortened V by 0 bases and J by 7 bases, and 15 bases separated the two germline ends. Germline lookup yields CDR1 MNHEY and CDR2 SVGAGI. The CDR3 here is CASSYSTVGLDEAFF. The CDR3 DNA reads as TGTGCCAGCAGTTACTCGACGGTTGGGCTCGATGAAGCTTTCTTT.

This rearrangement joins TRBV12-1 to TRBJ2-1; TRBD2 reflects the table's D call only, with no check against the DNA. TRBV12-1 counts as a pseudogene. CDR3 length equals 13 residues. The DNA for the CDR3 is TGTGCCAGCAGCTTTGGAGCAGCGGTTATACAGTTCTTC. Translation gives CASSFGAAVIQFF.

V usage is TRBV5-1 and J usage is TRBJ2-5, with 7 bases lining up with TRBD1. The length of the CDR3 is 19 residues. Germline values: CDR1 SGHRS, CDR2 YFSETQ. V was clipped by 0 bases and J by 1 base; unmatched bases: 15. CDR3: CASSLEGAGSRIGQETQYF. In nucleotides, the CDR3 is TGCGCCAGCAGCTTGGAGGGGGCAGGGTCAAGAATCGGCCAAGAGACCCAGTACTTC.

The rearrangement joins TRBV11-2 to TRBJ2-1, with TRBD1 as a possible D gene (5 bases). Deletions cut 1 base from V and 7 bases from J, with 11 bases between. This CDR3 has 14 amino acids. The germline V gene encodes CDR1 SGHAT and CDR2 FQNNGV. The CDR3 DNA is TGTGCCAGCAGCTTAGCCAGGGTTGGGAATGAGCAGTTCTTC. The encoded protein is CASSLARVGNEQFF.

This sequence joins TRBV6-5 and TRBJ2-7, with TRBD1 matching 7 bases. Germline trimming cut 6 bases from V and 2 bases from J; bases unmatched to any gene: 4. The CDR3 consists of 13 residues. Germline-derived CDR1 and CDR2 are MNHEY and SVGAGI. CDR3 amino acids: CASSGDRTYEQYF. Written as DNA, the CDR3 is TGTGCCAGCAGCGGGGACAGAACCTACGAGCAGTACTTC.

This sequence joins TRBV28 and TRBJ1-1; D call uncertain. Between the trimmed V and J ends, which lost 3 bases and 12 bases, there was a span of 14 bases. The CDR3 has 12 residues. The germline V gene has CDR1 MDHEN and CDR2 SYDVKM. The CDR3 DNA reads TGTGCCAGCAGTTTGATTCTGGGGAGGACTTTCTTT. Its translation is CASSLILGRTFF.

The V gene is TRBV9, the J gene TRBJ2-6; perhaps TRBD2 as D (5 bases). CDR1 is SGDLS, CDR2 YYNGEE, per germline. The ends were cut back, 0 bases at V and 2 bases at J, with 6 bases in the middle. The CDR3 runs to 15 residues. CDR3 loop: CASSVVGAGANVLTF. The CDR3 bases are TGTGCCAGCAGCGTAGTGGGAGCTGGGGCCAACGTCCTGACTTTC.